This TCR beta chain was documented in a study of cytomegalovirus exposure and HLA in healthy donors. Germline CDR1 is LGHNA and CDR2 is YNFKEQ. The CDR3 totals 15 residues. V lost 1 base to trimming and J lost 4 bases, with 14 bases between them. The PCR contained 60 Vbeta and 13 Jbeta primers. TCRdb keeps only in-frame clones here, not all; method: immunoSEQ multiplex PCR. The sample totals approximately 110,000 clones; its top ten clones hold approximately 3.8%. Findings and limits, study-wide: As a later analysis showed, a missense DCLRE1C variant was linked to trimming of TCR beta V- and J-genes.

With regard to this clone: Its antigen is currently unknown.

This rearrangement joins TRBV4-2 to TRBJ2-7; possible D gene TRBD1, 5 bases. This TCR was recovered from a man between 18 and 29 years old in good health and CMV-seronegative. The sample taken for sequencing was PBMCs. In DNA form, the CDR3 reads TGTGCCAGCAGCCAAGCCACAGGATTCATGTACGAGCAGTACTTC. Encoded protein: CASSQATGFMYEQYF.